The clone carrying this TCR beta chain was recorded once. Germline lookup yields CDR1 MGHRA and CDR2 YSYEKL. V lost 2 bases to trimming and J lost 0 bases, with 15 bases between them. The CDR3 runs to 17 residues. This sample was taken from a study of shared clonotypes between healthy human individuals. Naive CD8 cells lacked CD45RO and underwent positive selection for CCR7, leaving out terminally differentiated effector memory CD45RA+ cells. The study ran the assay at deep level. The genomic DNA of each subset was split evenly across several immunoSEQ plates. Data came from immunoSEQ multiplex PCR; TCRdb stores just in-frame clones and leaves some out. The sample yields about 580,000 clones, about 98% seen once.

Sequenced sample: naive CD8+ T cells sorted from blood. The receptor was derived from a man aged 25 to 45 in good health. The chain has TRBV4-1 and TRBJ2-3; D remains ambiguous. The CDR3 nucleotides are TGCGCCAGCAGCCAACTCCCCGTTGGCGGAAGCACAGATACGCAGTATTTT. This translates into CASSQLPVGGSTDTQYF.